Sequencing of this T cell receptor beta chain was carried out in a study of blood T cell repertoires in COVID-19. As for the study in general: Acute and convalescent COVID-19 samples came from the United States, Italy and Spain. The cDNA or gDNA used as material had been derived from T cells, B-cell-depleted T cells, or PBMCs.

Trimming removed 5 bases from V and 0 bases from J; junction bases left unmatched: 10. In germline, CDR1 is PRHDT, CDR2 FYEKMQ (reference sequence). This CDR3 is 17 amino acids long. Study processing details: Estimated nucleated cell counts came from reference gene primer amplification. Only in-frame clones appear in the TCRdb table, and some are missing; sequencing was by immunoSEQ multiplex PCR. V, J and clone size are those of that table, while D and trimming were read from the DNA. This table holds 190,000 or so clones, around nine tenths found once. The clonotype was recovered from a man aged 35 to 55 with active or convalescent COVID-19. The source material was peripheral blood. The chain carries TRBV13 and TRBJ1-3; 7 bases map to TRBD1. The CDR3 loop is CASSLAGQVLSGNTIYF. CDR3 bases: TGTGCCAGCAGCCTCGCCGGACAGGTACTCTCTGGAAACACCATATATTTT.